This T cell receptor beta chain was captured in a study of T-cell reconstitution after alpha-beta-depleted transplantation in children. General study points: Newly generated T cells supplied most T-cell counts and diversity one year post-transplant. TCRbeta diversity was high at day 60 in some patients (a result of surviving recipient T cells and thymic progenitors). Alpha-beta T cells about two months after transplant reportedly derived from several hundred expanded graft clones.

TCRbeta library construction was performed incorporating unique molecular identifiers. TCRdb reprocessed the PCR reads via MiXCR and lists one record per CDR3 protein. The sample lists roughly 490,000 distinct CDR3 sequences; around 10% were seen once. The CDR3 runs to 17 residues. Germline V gives CDR1 LNHDA, CDR2 SQIVND (reference sequence). Between the trimmed V and J ends, which lost 6 bases and 4 bases, there was a span of 24 bases. Points on this clonotype: The antigen is unknown.

This clonotype was sampled from a female patient between 2 and 10 years old who had a stem cell transplant for aplastic anemia, so the T cells may come from the graft donor. V is TRBV19 and J is TRBJ1-2; no reliable D call. Sequenced here: PBMCs, mostly from graft donor cells, sampled 180 days after TCRalphabeta/CD19-depleted stem cell transplant. In nucleotides, the CDR3 is TGTGCCAGTAGCTCGGAAGGGAGGCACTTCCACGGCTATGGCTACACCTTC. This sequence encodes CASSSEGRHFHGYGYTF.